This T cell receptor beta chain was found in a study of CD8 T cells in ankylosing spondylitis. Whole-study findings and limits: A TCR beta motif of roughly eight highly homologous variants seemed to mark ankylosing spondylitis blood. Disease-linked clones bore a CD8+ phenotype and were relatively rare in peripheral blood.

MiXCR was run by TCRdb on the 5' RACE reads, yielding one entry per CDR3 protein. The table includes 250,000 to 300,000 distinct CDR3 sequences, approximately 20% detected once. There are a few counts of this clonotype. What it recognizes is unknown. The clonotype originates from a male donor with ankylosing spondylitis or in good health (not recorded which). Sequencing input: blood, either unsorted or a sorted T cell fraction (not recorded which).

The CDR3 loop reads CASSRTGSEEKLFF. The CDR3 region has the DNA TGTGCCAGCAGCCGGACAGGGTCTGAGGAAAAACTGTTTTTT. The V call is TRBV12-3 or TRBV12-4, the J call TRBJ1-4; 8 bases map to TRBD1. The V and J ends lost 6 bases and 8 bases, in that order; junction bases with no gene match: 8. The CDR3 extends over 14 amino acids.